The 25 T cell receptor beta chains given below trace back to one sample, sequenced in a study of cytomegalovirus exposure and HLA in healthy donors. The PCR ran on 60 Vbeta and 13 Jbeta primers. Sequencing was performed with immunoSEQ multiplex PCR; in TCRdb, only in-frame clones are kept and a portion is missing. The sample holds over 120,000 clones, 65% to 85% seen once. Sequencing was carried out using PBMCs. The receptor source for this set is a man in his fifties in good health and CMV-seronegative.

J is TRBJ1-4 and V is TRBV4-1; the match to TRBD1 covers 7 bases. CDR1 MGHRA and CDR2 YSYEKL come from the germline V gene. The CDR3 runs 15 residues. With 3 bases clipped from V and 12 bases from J, the junction kept 13 bases outside the gene matches. CDR3 residues: CASSQGRAGGPELFF. The CDR3 bases are TGCGCCAGCAGCCAGGGGCGGGCAGGGGGTCCTGAACTGTTTTTT.

V gene TRBV5-6 combines with J gene TRBJ1-4; the D is unclear. There are 17 residues in the CDR3. Trimming removed 3 bases at V and 0 bases at J, with 15 bases between. Per germline, CDR1 SGHDT and CDR2 YYEEEE. The CDR3 nucleotides read TGTGCCAGCAGCTCGTTCCCCGAAGCTGCAACTAATGAAAAACTGTTTTTT. Its translation: CASSSFPEAATNEKLFF.

The chain combines TRBV6-1 with TRBJ1-5; D is unclear. The CDR3 totals 12 residues. V lost 8 bases, J lost 0 bases, and 5 bases lay in between. Germline assignment: CDR1 MNHNS and CDR2 SASEGT. The CDR3 protein is CASRYSNQPQHF. The CDR3 DNA sequence: TGTGCCAGCCGGTATAGCAATCAGCCCCAGCATTTT.

The CDR3 region has the DNA TGTGCCAACCTAAAGAGGCTCTCCGGTCTGTTCTTC. This gives the protein CANLKRLSGLFF. This chain connects TRBV19 to TRBJ2-1, with D hard to call. V was shortened by 10 bases and J by 15 bases, with 22 bases between the two germline ends. CDR1 is LNHDA and CDR2 is SQIVND in the germline V gene (reference sequence). The CDR3 extends over 12 amino acids.

DNA for the CDR3: TGTGCCACCCCGGGGGTGGACTCCTACGAGCAGTACTTC. As protein: CATPGVDSYEQYF. V and J are TRBV6-1 and TRBJ2-7; D may be TRBD2 (6 bases). Germline CDR1 reads MNHNS; CDR2 reads SASEGT. Deletions cut 10 bases from V and 0 bases from J, with 13 bases between. This CDR3 contains 13 residues.

V is TRBV7-3 and J is TRBJ2-1; 8 bases fit TRBD2. The length of the CDR3 is 15 residues. V lost 3 bases and J lost 4; bases outside the gene matches: 5. Germline values: CDR1 SGHTA, CDR2 FQGTGA. CDR3 in amino acids: CASSFHPSGYNEQFF. CDR3 bases: TGTGCCAGCAGCTTCCATCCTAGCGGGTACAATGAGCAGTTCTTC.

The rearrangement uses TRBV9 and TRBJ2-7; possible D gene TRBD1, 6 bases. Germline V lookup: CDR1 SGDLS, CDR2 YYNGEE. V was trimmed by 6 bases and J by 9 bases, leaving 19 bases between them. The CDR3 extends over 13 amino acids. The CDR3 region is CASNEQGQGGQYF. The CDR3 coding sequence is TGTGCCAGCAATGAACAGGGTCAAGGGGGGCAGTACTTC.

The gene calls are TRBV27 and TRBJ2-3, with 8 bases aligning to TRBD1. Per germline, CDR1 MNHEY and CDR2 SMNVEV (reference sequence). The CDR3 spans 17 residues. The ends lost 2 bases at V and 1 base at J; junction bases unmatched: 8. This CDR3 reads CASSLNPRGRRTDTQYF. The CDR3 nucleotides are TGTGCCAGCAGTTTAAACCCCAGGGGGCGACGCACAGATACGCAGTATTTT.

The genes are TRBV6-5 and TRBJ2-5; TRBD2 might be the D (5 bases). This CDR3 region has 14 residues. Trimming took 5 bases from V and 11 from J, leaving 21 bases between them. Germline loops: CDR1 MNHEY, CDR2 SVGAGI. CDR3 DNA sequence: TGTGCCAGCAGTCAAAAGACCGGGGTCGTCCAGCAGTACTTC. Amino acids: CASSQKTGVVQQYF.

V is TRBV30 and J is TRBJ1-5, with D perhaps matching TRBD1 (6 bases). This CDR3 comprises 15 residues. Germline values: CDR1 GTSNPN, CDR2 SVGIG (reference sequence). The V end was cut by 1 base, the J end by 6 bases, with 16 bases between. The CDR3 region has the DNA TGTGCCTGGAGTGCCGCGGGGGGCGCGGGTCAGCCCCAGCATTTT. This codes for CAWSAAGGAGQPQHF.

The V call is TRBV6-6, the J call TRBJ2-1, with 9 bases that match TRBD2. V lost 5 bases to trimming and J lost 14 bases; unmatched junction nucleotides: 4. This CDR3 contains 11 residues. The germline V gene encodes CDR1 MNHNY and CDR2 SVGAGI (reference sequence). The CDR3 coding sequence is TGTGCCAGCAGTCATGGACTAGCGAAGTTCTTC. It translates to CASSHGLAKFF.

The table lists this clone with a count of one. This sequence joins TRBV27 and TRBJ2-1; no definite D call. Germline V gene lookup returns CDR1 MNHEY and CDR2 SMNVEV (reference sequence). V lost 2 bases and J lost 9, with 14 bases in between. The CDR3 loop spans 14 amino acids. The CDR3 coding sequence is TGTGCCAGCAGTTTACCCCGGTCTCATGGTGAGCAGTTCTTC. Translating it yields CASSLPRSHGEQFF.

The J gene is TRBJ2-1, the V gene TRBV5-6; no firm D call. The CDR3 spans 16 residues. Germline values: CDR1 SGHDT, CDR2 YYEEEE. Trimming left V 3 bases short and J 2 bases short, with 15 bases between. CDR3 sequence (DNA): TGTGCCAGCAGCTCCCTGACTCGTATGGCCTACAATGAGCAGTTCTTC. It codes for CASSSLTRMAYNEQFF.

A word on this clone: The sample contains more than one DNA sequence encoding this CDR3. The chain carries TRBV6-5 and TRBJ1-5; 8 bases fit TRBD1. The CDR3 runs to 15 residues. The V segment lost 5 bases and the J segment 2 bases; nucleotides outside the gene matches: 5. Germline CDR1 is MNHEY and CDR2 is SVGAGI. CDR3 DNA: TGTGCCAGCAGTCTTGGACAGGGCGGCAATCAGCCCCAGCATTTT. It yields the protein CASSLGQGGNQPQHF.

The chain has TRBV6-5 and TRBJ2-5; 8 bases match TRBD1. Trimming at V came to 6 bases and at J to 2 bases, leaving 5 bases not matched to a gene. Germline CDR1 and CDR2: MNHEY and SVGAGI. The CDR3 totals 14 residues. The CDR3 region has the DNA TGTGCCAGCAGCCCTGGACAGGGTCAAGAGACCCAGTACTTC. Translated, it gives CASSPGQGQETQYF.

A word on this clone: One end of the junction does not line up with germline, which may come from a read error. The gene calls are TRBV30 and TRBJ1-6; TRBD1 aligns across 7 bases. CDR3 length: 13 amino acids. Germline CDR1 reads GTSNPN; CDR2 reads SVGIG (reference sequence). This chain's CDR3 is CAGRGQLDSPLHF. For the CDR3, the DNA is TGTGCCGGGAGGGGACAGTTAGATTCACCCCTCCACTTT.

The chain links TRBV5-6 to TRBJ2-7; 10 nucleotides agree with TRBD1. V was pared by 3 bases and J by 5 bases, with 8 bases of the junction left unmatched. The CDR3 sequence is 15 residues long. Per germline, CDR1 SGHDT and CDR2 YYEEEE. CDR3 DNA: TGTGCCAGCAGCTCCGGGACAGGGGTGATCCACGAGCAGTACTTC. This codes for CASSSGTGVIHEQYF.

J is TRBJ1-3 and V is TRBV7-9; no reliable D call. This CDR3 has 14 amino acids. Germline V gene sequence: CDR1 SEHNR, CDR2 FQNEAQ (reference sequence). V lost 2 bases and J 3 bases, leaving 8 bases between the germline ends. The CDR3 here is CASSLTGIGNTIYF. Here the CDR3 DNA reads TGTGCCAGCAGCTTAACCGGGATTGGAAACACCATATATTTT.

This chain's CDR3 is CASSQDRVNEQFF. The CDR3 DNA sequence: TGTGCCAGCAGCCAGGACAGGGTTAATGAGCAGTTCTTC. The genes are TRBV7-8 and TRBJ2-1, with 8 bases matching TRBD1. V trimming: 5 bases; J trimming: 7 bases; junction bases outside the gene matches: 4. This CDR3 is 13 amino acids long. Germline V gives CDR1 SGHVS, CDR2 FQNEAQ.

The CDR3 region is CASSLGRTIAGGPYEQYF. CDR3 DNA: TGTGCCAGCAGCTTAGGCCGGACCATAGCGGGGGGCCCCTACGAGCAGTACTTC. J is TRBJ2-7 and V is TRBV7-8, with 10 positions matching TRBD2. This CDR3 has 18 amino acids. J gave up 2 bases and V 1 base, and 11 bases lay outside the gene matches. Germline V gene data show CDR1 as SGHVS and CDR2 as FQNEAQ.

The chain links TRBV5-1 to TRBJ2-3; TRBD2 matches at 8 bases. This CDR3 comprises 18 residues. Germline CDR1 and CDR2: SGHRS and YFSETQ. V was pared by 5 bases and J by 0 bases, with 14 bases of the junction left unmatched. CDR3 in DNA: TGCGCCAGCAGGTTAGGGGTTAGCGGGGCGCCCAGCACAGATACGCAGTATTTT. Translated, it gives CASRLGVSGAPSTDTQYF.

The chain links TRBV2 to TRBJ2-2; D not certain. This CDR3 comprises 15 residues. V was shortened by 2 bases and J by 6 bases, with 13 bases between the two germline ends. Germline CDR1 and CDR2: SNHLY and FYNNEI. The CDR3 nucleotides read TGTGCCAGCAGTGAAATCCAGGCCCGAGCCGGGGAGCTGTTTTTT. Protein: CASSEIQARAGELFF.

This clone has only one observation. This chain uses TRBV6-5 with TRBJ2-1; 7 nucleotides line up with TRBD2. This CDR3 has 15 amino acids. Losses at the gene ends were 2 bases for V and 3 bases for J; bases not matched to a gene: 4. Germline CDR1 and CDR2: MNHEY and SVGAGI. CDR3 amino acids: CASSYHTSDYNEQFF. CDR3 coding DNA: TGTGCCAGCAGTTACCACACTAGCGACTACAATGAGCAGTTCTTC.

The V call is TRBV2, the J call TRBJ1-2, with D possibly TRBD1 on 6 matching bases. Per germline, CDR1 SNHLY and CDR2 FYNNEI. There are 13 residues in the CDR3. Trimming removed 11 bases at V and 8 bases at J, with 21 bases between. Written as DNA, the CDR3 is TGTGCCCGAAGACAGGTCTCAGAGCGAGGCTACACCTTC. As protein: CARRQVSERGYTF.

The chain uses TRBV4-1 and TRBJ1-1, with D maybe TRBD1 (5 bases). V was shortened by 4 bases and J by 4 bases, with 13 bases between the two germline ends. Germline CDR1 is MGHRA and CDR2 is YSYEKL. CDR3 size: 14 residues. CDR3 sequence (DNA): TGCGCCAGCAGCCGAGGAGGGGTGGTCACTGAAGCTTTCTTT. Translation: CASSRGGVVTEAFF.